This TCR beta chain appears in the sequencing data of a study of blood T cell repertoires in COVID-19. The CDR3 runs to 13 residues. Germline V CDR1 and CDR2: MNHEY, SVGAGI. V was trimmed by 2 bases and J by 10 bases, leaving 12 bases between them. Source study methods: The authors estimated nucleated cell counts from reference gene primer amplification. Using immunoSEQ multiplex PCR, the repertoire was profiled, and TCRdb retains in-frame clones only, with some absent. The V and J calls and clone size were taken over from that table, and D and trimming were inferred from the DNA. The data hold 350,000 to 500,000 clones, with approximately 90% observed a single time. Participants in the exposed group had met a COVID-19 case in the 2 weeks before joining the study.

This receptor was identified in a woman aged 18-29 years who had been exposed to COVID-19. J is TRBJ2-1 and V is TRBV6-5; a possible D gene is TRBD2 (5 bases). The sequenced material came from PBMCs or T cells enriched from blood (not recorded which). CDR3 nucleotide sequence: TGTGCCAGCAGTTACCCTCGTGGAGGAGAGCAGTTCTTC. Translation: CASSYPRGGEQFF.